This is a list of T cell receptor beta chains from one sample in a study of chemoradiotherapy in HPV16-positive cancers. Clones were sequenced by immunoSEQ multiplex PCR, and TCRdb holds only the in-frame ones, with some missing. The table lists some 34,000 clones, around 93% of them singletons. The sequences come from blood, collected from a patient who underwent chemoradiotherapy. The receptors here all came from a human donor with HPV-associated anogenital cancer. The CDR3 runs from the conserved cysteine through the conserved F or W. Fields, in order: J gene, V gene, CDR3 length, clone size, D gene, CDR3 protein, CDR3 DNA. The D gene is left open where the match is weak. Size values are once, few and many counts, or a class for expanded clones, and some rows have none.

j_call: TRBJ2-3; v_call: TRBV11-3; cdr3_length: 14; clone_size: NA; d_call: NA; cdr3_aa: CASSPSRGTDTQYF; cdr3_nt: TGTGCCAGCAGCCCGAGCAGGGGCACAGATACGCAGTATTTT
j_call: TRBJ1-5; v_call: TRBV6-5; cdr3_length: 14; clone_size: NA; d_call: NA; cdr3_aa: CASSPGEGNQPQHF; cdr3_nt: TGTGCCAGCAGTCCCGGGGAAGGCAATCAGCCCCAGCATTTT
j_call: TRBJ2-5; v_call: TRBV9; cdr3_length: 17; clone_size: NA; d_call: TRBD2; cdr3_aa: CASSVGLGLAGGETQYF; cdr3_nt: TGTGCCAGCAGCGTAGGCTTAGGACTAGCGGGAGGAGAGACCCAGTACTTC
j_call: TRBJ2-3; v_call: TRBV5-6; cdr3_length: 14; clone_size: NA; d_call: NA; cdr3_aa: CASSFQRLTDTQYF; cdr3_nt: TGTGCCAGCAGCTTTCAGCGGCTCACAGATACGCAGTATTTT
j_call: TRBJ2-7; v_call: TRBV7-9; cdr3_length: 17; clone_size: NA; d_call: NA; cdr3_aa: CASSLVVTRGQYYEQYF; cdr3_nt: TGTGCCAGCAGCTTAGTTGTTACGCGCGGACAGTACTACGAGCAGTACTTC
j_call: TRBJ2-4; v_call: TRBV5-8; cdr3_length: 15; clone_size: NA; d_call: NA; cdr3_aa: CASSLGGAAKNIQYF; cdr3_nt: TGTGCCAGCAGCTTGGGGGGTGCTGCCAAAAACATTCAGTACTTC
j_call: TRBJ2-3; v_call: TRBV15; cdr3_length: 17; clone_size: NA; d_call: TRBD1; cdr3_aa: CATSRDTDRGRTDTQYF; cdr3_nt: TGTGCCACCAGCAGAGACACGGACAGGGGCCGCACAGATACGCAGTATTTT
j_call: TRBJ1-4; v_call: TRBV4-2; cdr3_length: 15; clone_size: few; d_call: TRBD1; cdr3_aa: CASSQDYDREGAAIF; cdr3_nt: TGTGCCAGCAGCCAAGATTACGACAGGGAGGGAGCGGCGATTTTT
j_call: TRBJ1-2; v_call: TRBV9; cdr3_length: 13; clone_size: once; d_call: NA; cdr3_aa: CASTQGGNYGYTF; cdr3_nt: TGTGCCAGCACCCAGGGCGGCAACTATGGCTACACCTTC
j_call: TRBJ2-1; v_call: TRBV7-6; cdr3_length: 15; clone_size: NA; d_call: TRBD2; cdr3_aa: CASSLFLAGSNEQFF; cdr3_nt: TGTGCCAGCAGCTTATTCTTAGCGGGGTCCAATGAGCAGTTCTTC
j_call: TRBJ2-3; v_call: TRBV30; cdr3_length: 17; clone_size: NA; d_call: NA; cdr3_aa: CAWNYYWTESSTDTQYF; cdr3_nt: TGTGCCTGGAACTACTATTGGACAGAGTCTAGCACAGATACGCAGTATTTT
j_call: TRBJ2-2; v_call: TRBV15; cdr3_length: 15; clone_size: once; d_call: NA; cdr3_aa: CATSRQGVYSGELFF; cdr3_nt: TGTGCCACCAGCAGACAGGGTGTCTATTCCGGGGAGCTGTTTTTT
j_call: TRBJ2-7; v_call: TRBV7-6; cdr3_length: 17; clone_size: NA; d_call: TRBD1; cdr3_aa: CASSSIVSRDRDTEQYF; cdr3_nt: TGTGCCAGCAGCTCGATCGTATCCCGGGACAGGGATACAGAGCAGTACTTC
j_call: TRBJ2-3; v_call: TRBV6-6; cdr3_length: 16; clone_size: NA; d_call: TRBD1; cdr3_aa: CASSRTARGSTDTQYF; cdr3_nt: TGTGCCAGCAGTCGAACCGCCAGGGGGAGCACAGATACGCAGTATTTT
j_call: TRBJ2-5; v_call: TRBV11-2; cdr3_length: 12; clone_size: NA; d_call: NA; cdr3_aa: CASSLGPETQYF; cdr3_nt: TGTGCCAGCAGCCTCGGGCCGGAGACCCAGTACTTC
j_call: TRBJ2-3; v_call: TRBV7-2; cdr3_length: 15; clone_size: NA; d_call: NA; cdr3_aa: CASSLGNPGADTQYF; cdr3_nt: TGTGCCAGCAGCTTAGGCAACCCGGGGGCAGATACGCAGTATTTT
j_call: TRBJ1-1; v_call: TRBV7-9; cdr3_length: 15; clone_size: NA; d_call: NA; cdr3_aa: CASSSPSPLGTEAFF; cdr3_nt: TGTGCCAGCAGCTCTCCCAGCCCTCTGGGCACTGAAGCTTTCTTT
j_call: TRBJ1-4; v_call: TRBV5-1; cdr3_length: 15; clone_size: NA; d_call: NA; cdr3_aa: CASSLEGRGYEKLFF; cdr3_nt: TGCGCCAGCAGCTTGGAGGGGAGGGGTTATGAAAAACTGTTTTTT
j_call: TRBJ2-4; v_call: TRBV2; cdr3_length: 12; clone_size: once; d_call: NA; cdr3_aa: CASREDKNIQYF; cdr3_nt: TGTGCCAGCAGGGAGGATAAAAACATTCAGTACTTC
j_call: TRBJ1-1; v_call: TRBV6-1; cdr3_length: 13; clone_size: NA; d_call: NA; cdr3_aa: CASSAGMNTEAFF; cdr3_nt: TGTGCCAGCAGTGCCGGGATGAACACTGAAGCTTTCTTT
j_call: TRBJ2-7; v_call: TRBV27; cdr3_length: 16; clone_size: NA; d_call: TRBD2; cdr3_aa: CASRNLGGEGAYEQYF; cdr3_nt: TGTGCCAGCAGAAATCTTGGGGGGGAGGGAGCCTACGAGCAGTACTTC
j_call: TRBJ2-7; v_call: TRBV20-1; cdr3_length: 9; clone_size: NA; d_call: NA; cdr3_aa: CSASCGQYF; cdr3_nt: TGCAGTGCTAGTTGCGGTCAGTACTTC
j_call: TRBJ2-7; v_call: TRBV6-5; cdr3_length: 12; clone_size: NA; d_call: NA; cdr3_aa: CASSRGGWEQYF; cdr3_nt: TGTGCCAGCAGTCGCGGGGGCTGGGAGCAGTACTTC
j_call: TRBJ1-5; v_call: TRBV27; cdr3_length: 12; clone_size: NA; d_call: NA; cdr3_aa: CASSLLGQPQHF; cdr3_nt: TGTGCCAGCAGTCTCCTGGGGCAGCCCCAGCATTTT
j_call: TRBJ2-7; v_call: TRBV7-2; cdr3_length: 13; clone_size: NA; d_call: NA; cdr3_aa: CASSLAGSYEQYF; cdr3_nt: TGTGCCAGCAGCTTAGCGGGCTCCTACGAGCAGTACTTC
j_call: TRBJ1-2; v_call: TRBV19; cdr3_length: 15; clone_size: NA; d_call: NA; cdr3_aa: CASSTSGPLLFGYTF; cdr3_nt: TGTGCCAGTAGTACCTCAGGGCCCCTCCTATTTGGCTACACCTTC
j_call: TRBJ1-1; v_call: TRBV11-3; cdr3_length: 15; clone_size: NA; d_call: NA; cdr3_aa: CASSLGRGGAAEAFF; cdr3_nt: TGTGCCAGCAGCTTAGGCCGGGGAGGGGCGGCTGAAGCTTTCTTT
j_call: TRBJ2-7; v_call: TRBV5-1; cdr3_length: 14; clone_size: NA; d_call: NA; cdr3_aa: CASSFGGTTYEQYF; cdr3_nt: TGCGCCAGCAGCTTTGGCGGAACGACCTACGAGCAGTACTTC
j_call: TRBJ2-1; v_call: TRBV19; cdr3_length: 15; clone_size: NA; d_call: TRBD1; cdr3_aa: CASSAADRRNNEQFF; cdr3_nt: TGTGCCAGTAGTGCCGCGGACAGGAGAAACAATGAGCAGTTCTTC
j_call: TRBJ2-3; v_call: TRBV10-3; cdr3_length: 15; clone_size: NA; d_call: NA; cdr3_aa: CAISGSGSFGDTQYF; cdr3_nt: TGTGCCATCAGTGGTTCGGGAAGCTTTGGCGATACGCAGTATTTT
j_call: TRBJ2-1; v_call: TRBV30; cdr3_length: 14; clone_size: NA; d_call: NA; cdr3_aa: CAWSGTSSYNEQFF; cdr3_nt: TGTGCCTGGAGTGGCACGAGCTCCTACAATGAGCAGTTCTTC
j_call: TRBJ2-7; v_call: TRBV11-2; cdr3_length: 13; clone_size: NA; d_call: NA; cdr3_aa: CASSRGVGNEQYF; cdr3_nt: TGTGCCAGCAGCCGGGGTGTGGGGAACGAGCAGTACTTC
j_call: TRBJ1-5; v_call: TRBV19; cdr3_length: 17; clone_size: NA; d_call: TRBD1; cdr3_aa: CASSIGTGGYSNQPQHF; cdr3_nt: TGTGCCAGTAGTATCGGGACAGGGGGCTATAGCAATCAGCCCCAGCATTTT
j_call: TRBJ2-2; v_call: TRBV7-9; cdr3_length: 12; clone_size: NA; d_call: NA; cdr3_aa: CASSFNTGELFF; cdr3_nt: TGTGCCAGCAGCTTTAACACCGGGGAGCTGTTTTTT
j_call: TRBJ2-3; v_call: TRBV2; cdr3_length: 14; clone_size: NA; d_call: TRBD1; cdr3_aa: CARSEVQGVRTQYF; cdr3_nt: TGTGCCAGAAGTGAGGTTCAGGGGGTACGTACGCAGTATTTT
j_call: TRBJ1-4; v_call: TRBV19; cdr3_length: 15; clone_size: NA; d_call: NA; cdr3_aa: CATRQRQSTNEKLFF; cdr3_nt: TGTGCCACCAGACAGAGGCAGTCAACTAATGAAAAACTGTTTTTT
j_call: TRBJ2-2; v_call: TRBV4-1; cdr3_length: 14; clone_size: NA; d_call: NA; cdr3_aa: CASARFANTGELFF; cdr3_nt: TGCGCCAGCGCAAGGTTTGCGAACACCGGGGAGCTGTTTTTT
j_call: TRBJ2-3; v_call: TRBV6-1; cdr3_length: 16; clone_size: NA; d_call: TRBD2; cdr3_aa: CASSVDSGFLRGTQYF; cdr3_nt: TGTGCCAGCAGTGTGGATAGCGGGTTTCTTCGCGGTACGCAGTATTTT
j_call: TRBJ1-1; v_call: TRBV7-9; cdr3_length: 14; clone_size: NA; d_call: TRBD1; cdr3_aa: CASSPRTGANEAFF; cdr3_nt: TGTGCCAGCAGCCCACGTACAGGGGCGAATGAAGCTTTCTTT
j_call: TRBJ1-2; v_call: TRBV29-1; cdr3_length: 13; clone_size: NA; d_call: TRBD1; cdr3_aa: CSVGQGFNYGYTF; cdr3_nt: TGCAGCGTTGGACAGGGGTTTAACTATGGCTACACCTTC
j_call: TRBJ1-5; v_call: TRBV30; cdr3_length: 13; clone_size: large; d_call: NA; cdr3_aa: CAWSHLGNQPQHF; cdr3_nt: TGTGCCTGGAGTCACCTTGGCAATCAGCCCCAGCATTTT
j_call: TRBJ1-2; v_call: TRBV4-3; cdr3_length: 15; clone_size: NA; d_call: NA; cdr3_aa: CASSQVKYAVGGYTF; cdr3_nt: TGCGCCAGCAGCCAAGTAAAGTATGCTGTGGGTGGCTACACCTTC
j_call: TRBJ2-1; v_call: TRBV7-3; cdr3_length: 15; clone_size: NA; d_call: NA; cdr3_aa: CASSSGVTDHNEQFF; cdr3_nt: TGTGCCAGCAGCTCAGGGGTTACTGACCACAATGAGCAGTTCTTC
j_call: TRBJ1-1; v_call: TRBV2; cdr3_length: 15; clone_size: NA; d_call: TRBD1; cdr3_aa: CASSEVGTANTEAFF; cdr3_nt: TGTGCCAGCAGTGAGGTAGGGACAGCCAACACTGAAGCTTTCTTT
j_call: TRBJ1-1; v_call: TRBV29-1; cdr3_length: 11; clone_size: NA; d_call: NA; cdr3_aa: CSVAGFAEAFF; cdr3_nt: TGCAGCGTTGCAGGGTTCGCTGAAGCTTTCTTT
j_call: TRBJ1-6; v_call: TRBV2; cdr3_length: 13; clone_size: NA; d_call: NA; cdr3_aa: CASMAGEGSPLHF; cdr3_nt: TGTGCCAGCATGGCAGGGGAGGGTTCACCCCTCCACTTT
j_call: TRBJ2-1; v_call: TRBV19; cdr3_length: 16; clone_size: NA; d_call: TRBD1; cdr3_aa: CASSPKDRRFYNEQFF; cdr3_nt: TGTGCCAGTAGTCCTAAGGACAGGAGATTCTACAATGAGCAGTTCTTC
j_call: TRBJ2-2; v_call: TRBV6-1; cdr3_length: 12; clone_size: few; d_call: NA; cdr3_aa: CASEEVLAELFF; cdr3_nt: TGTGCCAGCGAGGAGGTTCTCGCGGAGCTGTTTTTT
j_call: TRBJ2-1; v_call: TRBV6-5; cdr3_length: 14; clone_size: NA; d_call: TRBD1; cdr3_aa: CASSTGQGGNEQFF; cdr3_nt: TGTGCCAGCAGCACGGGACAGGGTGGCAATGAGCAGTTCTTC
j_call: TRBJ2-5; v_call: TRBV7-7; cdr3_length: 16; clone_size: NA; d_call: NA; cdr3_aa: CASSLVPGNPQETQYF; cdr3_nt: TGTGCCAGCAGCTTAGTGCCAGGGAACCCTCAAGAGACCCAGTACTTC
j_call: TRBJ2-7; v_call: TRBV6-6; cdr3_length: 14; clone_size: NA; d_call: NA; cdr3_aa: CASTSTGPTYEQYF; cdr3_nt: TGTGCCAGCACATCGACAGGACCGACCTACGAGCAGTACTTC
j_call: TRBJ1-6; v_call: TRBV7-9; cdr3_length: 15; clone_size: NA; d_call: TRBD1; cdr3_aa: CASSFIGQGPSPLHF; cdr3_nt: TGTGCCAGCAGCTTTATAGGACAGGGACCTTCACCCCTCCACTTT
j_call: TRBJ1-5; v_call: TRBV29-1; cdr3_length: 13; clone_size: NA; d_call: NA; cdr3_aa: CSVEGGNNQPQHF; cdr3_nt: TGCAGCGTTGAAGGCGGAAACAATCAGCCCCAGCATTTT
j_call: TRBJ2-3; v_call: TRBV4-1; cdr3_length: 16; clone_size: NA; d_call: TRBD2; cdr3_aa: CASSQVSAGGVDTQYF; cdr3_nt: TGCGCCAGCAGCCAAGTGTCGGCGGGGGGTGTAGATACGCAGTATTTT